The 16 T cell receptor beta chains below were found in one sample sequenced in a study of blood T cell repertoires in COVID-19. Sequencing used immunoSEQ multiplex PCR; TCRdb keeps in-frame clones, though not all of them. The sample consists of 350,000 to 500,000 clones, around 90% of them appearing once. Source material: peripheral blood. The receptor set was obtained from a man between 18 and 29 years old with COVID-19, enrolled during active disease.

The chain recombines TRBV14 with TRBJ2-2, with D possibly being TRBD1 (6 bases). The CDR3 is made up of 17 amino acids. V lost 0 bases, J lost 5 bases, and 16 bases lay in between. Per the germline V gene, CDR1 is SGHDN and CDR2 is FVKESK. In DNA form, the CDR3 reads TGTGCCAGCAGCCAAGATTTTGGACAGTCGAGGACCGGGGAGCTGTTTTTT. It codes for CASSQDFGQSRTGELFF.

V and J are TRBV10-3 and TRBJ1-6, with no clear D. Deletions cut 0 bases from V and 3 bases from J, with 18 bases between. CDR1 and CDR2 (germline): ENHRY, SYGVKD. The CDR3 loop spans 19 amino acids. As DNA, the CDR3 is TGTGCCATCAGTGAGTCGAGAGGAGGGCAGGTTTTCTATAATTCACCCCTCCACTTT. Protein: CAISESRGGQVFYNSPLHF.

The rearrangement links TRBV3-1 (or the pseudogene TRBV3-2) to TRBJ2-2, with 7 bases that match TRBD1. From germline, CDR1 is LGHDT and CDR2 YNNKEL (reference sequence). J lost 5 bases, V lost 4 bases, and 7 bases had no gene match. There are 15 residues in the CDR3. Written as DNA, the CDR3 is TGTGCCAGCAGCCTGCCTAACAGGGGAACCGGGGAGCTGTTTTTT. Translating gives CASSLPNRGTGELFF.

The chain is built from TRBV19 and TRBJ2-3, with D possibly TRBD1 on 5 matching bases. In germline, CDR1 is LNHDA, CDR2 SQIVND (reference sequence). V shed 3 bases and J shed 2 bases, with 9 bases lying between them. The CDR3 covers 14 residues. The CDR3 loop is CASSIQGPTDTQYF. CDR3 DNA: TGTGCCAGTAGTATCCAGGGCCCCACAGATACGCAGTATTTT.

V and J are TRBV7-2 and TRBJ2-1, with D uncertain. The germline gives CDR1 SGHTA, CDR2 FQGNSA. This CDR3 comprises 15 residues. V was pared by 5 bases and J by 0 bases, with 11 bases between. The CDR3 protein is CASSPHSDSYNEQFF. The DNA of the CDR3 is TGTGCCAGCAGCCCCCACAGTGACTCCTACAATGAGCAGTTCTTC.

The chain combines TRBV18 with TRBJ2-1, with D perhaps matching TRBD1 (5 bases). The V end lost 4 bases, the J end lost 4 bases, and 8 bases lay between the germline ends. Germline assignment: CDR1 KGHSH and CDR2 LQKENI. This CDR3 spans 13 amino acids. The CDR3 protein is CASSLNRYNEQFF. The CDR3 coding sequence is TGTGCCAGCTCACTAAACAGGTACAATGAGCAGTTCTTC.

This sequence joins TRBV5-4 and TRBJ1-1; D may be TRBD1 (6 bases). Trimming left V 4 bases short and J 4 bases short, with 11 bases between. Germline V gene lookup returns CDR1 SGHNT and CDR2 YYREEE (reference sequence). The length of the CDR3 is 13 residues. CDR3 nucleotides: TGTGCCAGCAGCCCTAGGGGGGGCACTGAAGCTTTCTTT. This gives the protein CASSPRGGTEAFF. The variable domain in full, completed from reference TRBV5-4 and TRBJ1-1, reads ETGVTQSPTHLIKTRGQQVTLRCSSQSGHNTVSWYQQALGQGPQFIFQYYREEENGRGNFPPRFSGLQFPNYSSELNVNALELDDSALYLCASSPRGGTEAFFGQGTRLTVV.

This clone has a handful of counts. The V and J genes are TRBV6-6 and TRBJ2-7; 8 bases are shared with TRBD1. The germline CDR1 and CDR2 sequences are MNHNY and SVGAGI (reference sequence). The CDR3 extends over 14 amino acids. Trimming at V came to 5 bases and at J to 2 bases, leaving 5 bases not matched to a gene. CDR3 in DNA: TGTGCCAGCAGTGCCGGGACAGGACCCTACGAGCAGTACTTC. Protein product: CASSAGTGPYEQYF.

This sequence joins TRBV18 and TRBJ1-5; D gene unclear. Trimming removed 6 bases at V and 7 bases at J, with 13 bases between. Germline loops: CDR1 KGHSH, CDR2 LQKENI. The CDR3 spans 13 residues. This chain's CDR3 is CASSHVVTQPQHF. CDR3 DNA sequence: TGTGCCAGCTCCCATGTAGTCACCCAGCCCCAGCATTTT.

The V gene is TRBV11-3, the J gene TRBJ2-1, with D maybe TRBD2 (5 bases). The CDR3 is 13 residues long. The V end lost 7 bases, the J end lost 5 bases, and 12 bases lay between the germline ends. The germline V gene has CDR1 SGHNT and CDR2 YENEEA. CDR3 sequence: CASNEGNNNEQFF. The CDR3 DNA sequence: TGTGCCAGCAACGAGGGCAACAACAATGAGCAGTTCTTC.

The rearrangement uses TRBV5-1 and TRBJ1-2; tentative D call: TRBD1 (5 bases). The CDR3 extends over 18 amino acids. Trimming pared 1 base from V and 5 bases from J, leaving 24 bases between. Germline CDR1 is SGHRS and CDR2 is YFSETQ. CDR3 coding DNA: TGCGCCAGCAGCTTGAGGTCAACGACCCACCAGGGTGTTTATGGCTACACCTTC. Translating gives CASSLRSTTHQGVYGYTF.

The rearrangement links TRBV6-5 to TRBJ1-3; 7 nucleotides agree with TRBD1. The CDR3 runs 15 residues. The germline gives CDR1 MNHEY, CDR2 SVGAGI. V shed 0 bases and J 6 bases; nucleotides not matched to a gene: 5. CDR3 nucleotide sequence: TGTGCCAGCAGTTACTCGATGACAGGGACAAACACCATATATTTT. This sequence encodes CASSYSMTGTNTIYF.

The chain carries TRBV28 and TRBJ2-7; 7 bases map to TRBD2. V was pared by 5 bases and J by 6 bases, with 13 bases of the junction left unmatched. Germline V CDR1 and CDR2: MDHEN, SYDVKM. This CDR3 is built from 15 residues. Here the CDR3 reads CASSLSGVGSPEQYF. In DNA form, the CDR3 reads TGTGCCAGCAGTCTGAGCGGGGTCGGAAGTCCCGAGCAGTACTTC.

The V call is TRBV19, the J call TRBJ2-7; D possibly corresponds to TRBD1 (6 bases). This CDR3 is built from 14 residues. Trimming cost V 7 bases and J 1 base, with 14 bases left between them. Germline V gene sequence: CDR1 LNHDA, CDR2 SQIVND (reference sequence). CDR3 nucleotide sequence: TGTGCCAGTAAAGCCCGGGACAAATCCTACGAGCAGTACTTC. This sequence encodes CASKARDKSYEQYF.

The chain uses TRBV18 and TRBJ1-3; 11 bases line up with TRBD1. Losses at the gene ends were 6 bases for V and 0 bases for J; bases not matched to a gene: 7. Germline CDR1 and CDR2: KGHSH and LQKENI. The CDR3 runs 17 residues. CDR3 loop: CASSRGQGARSGNTIYF. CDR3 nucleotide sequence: TGTGCCAGCTCTCGCGGACAGGGGGCCCGCTCTGGAAACACCATATATTTT.

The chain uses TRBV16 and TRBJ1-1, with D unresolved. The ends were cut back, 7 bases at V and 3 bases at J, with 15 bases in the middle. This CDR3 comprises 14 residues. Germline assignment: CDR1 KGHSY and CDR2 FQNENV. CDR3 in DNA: TGTGCCAGCACCTCCAGGCGTTTTGACACTGAAGCTTTCTTT. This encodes CASTSRRFDTEAFF.